This TCR beta chain was profiled in a study of blood T cell repertoires in COVID-19. As for the study in general: The analysed material was cDNA or gDNA that came from T cells, B-cell-depleted T cells, or PBMCs.

Germline assignment: CDR1 MGHRA and CDR2 YSYEKL. This CDR3 comprises 15 residues. Losses at the gene ends were 4 bases for V and 8 bases for J; bases not matched to a gene: 9. Generated by immunoSEQ multiplex PCR, the TCRdb table keeps only in-frame clones and is missing some. The sample lists about 170,000 clones; approximately 87% were seen once. The TCR originated in a woman aged 60-75 years with COVID-19, enrolled during active disease. Sequencing input: peripheral blood. The J gene is TRBJ1-2, the V gene TRBV4-1, with 11 positions matching TRBD1. CDR3 in amino acids: CASSLGQGATEGYTF. CDR3 in DNA: TGCGCCAGCAGCCTCGGACAGGGGGCGACTGAAGGCTACACCTTC.